A single sample is the source of the 25 T cell receptor beta chains below, sequenced in a study of cytomegalovirus exposure and HLA in healthy donors. Vbeta (60) and Jbeta (13) primers were used in the PCR. TCRdb's copy holds only in-frame clones and misses some; the assay was immunoSEQ multiplex PCR. This sample carries about 140,000 clones, approximately 82% of them seen once, and the ten largest clones take about 1.4%. The source material was PBMCs. These receptors were obtained from a man younger than 45 in good health and CMV-seropositive.

The V gene is TRBV6-1, the J gene TRBJ1-5, with TRBD1 as a possible D gene (6 bases). Germline values: CDR1 MNHNS, CDR2 SASEGT. The length of the CDR3 is 14 residues. V gave up 2 bases and J gave up 6 bases, with 11 bases separating them. CDR3 DNA sequence: TGTGCCAGCAGTGAACGGTGGGGGCCTCAGCCCCAGCATTTT. This gives the protein CASSERWGPQPQHF.

The gene calls are TRBV7-2 and TRBJ2-3; maybe TRBD2 (5 bases). Deletions cut 2 bases from V and 0 bases from J, with 12 bases between. The germline gives CDR1 SGHTA, CDR2 FQGNSA. The CDR3 is 16 residues long. CDR3: CASSLRPEGSTDTQYF. The CDR3 nucleotides are TGTGCCAGCAGCTTACGCCCCGAGGGCAGCACAGATACGCAGTATTTT.

The J gene is TRBJ1-1, the V gene TRBV7-9; maybe TRBD1 (5 bases). Germline CDR1 reads SEHNR; CDR2 reads FQNEAQ (reference sequence). The CDR3 length is 14 residues. Trimming took 3 bases from V and 5 from J, leaving 13 bases between them. Written as DNA, the CDR3 is TGTGCCAGCAGCTTCCCTCAGGGAGGGACTGAAGCTTTCTTT. As protein: CASSFPQGGTEAFF.

This chain connects TRBV2 to TRBJ2-5; D may be TRBD1 (5 bases). Germline CDR1 reads SNHLY; CDR2 reads FYNNEI. Trimming removed 1 base at V and 1 base at J, with 10 bases between. There are 15 residues in the CDR3. The CDR3 reads CASSEGGRTQETQYF. The CDR3 bases are TGTGCCAGCAGTGAAGGGGGCCGAACCCAAGAGACCCAGTACTTC.

This rearrangement joins TRBV11-3 to TRBJ2-2; 8 bases map to TRBD1. The ends lost 3 bases at V and 3 bases at J; junction bases unmatched: 6. Per germline, CDR1 SGHNT and CDR2 YENEEA. The CDR3 extends over 16 amino acids. As DNA, the CDR3 is TGTGCCAGCAGCTTGGCAGGGGGCTCGTACACCGGGGAGCTGTTTTTT. It yields the protein CASSLAGGSYTGELFF.

The chain carries TRBV6-1 and TRBJ1-5; no firm D call. From germline, CDR1 is MNHNS and CDR2 SASEGT. The CDR3 sequence is 17 residues long. V lost 3 bases to trimming and J lost 2 bases, with 17 bases between them. The CDR3: CASSDPGATRGNQPQHF. The CDR3 DNA follows: TGTGCCAGCAGTGACCCCGGCGCCACTCGGGGCAATCAGCCCCAGCATTTT.

The J gene is TRBJ2-7, the V gene TRBV9, with D possibly being TRBD2 (6 bases). Germline CDR1 reads SGDLS; CDR2 reads YYNGEE. V gave up 0 bases and J gave up 0 bases, with 10 bases separating them. This CDR3 comprises 15 residues. CDR3 nucleotides: TGTGCCAGCAGCGTAGGCCCGGGGGACTCCTACGAGCAGTACTTC. Translating gives CASSVGPGDSYEQYF.

The chain couples TRBV28 to TRBJ2-7; 7 nucleotides line up with TRBD1. The V gene end was trimmed by 6 bases and the J gene end by 6 bases; junction bases not matched to a gene: 8. The germline CDR1 and CDR2 sequences are MDHEN and SYDVKM. CDR3 size: 13 residues. CDR3 region: CASSPGQVGEQYF. The CDR3 bases are TGTGCCAGCAGCCCAGGACAGGTAGGCGAGCAGTACTTC.

Only a few counts were recorded for this clone. The J gene is TRBJ1-1, the V gene TRBV5-1; 10 bases agree with TRBD1. V lost 7 bases, J lost 3 bases, and 3 bases stayed unmatched. The CDR3 sequence is 13 residues long. Germline V CDR1 and CDR2: SGHRS, YFSETQ. CDR3 nucleotides: TGCGCCAGCCACGGACAGGGGGACACTGAAGCTTTCTTT. As protein: CASHGQGDTEAFF.

This rearrangement joins TRBV21-1 to TRBJ2-2; no check of the table's D call, TRBD2, against the DNA was made. TRBV21-1 is a pseudogene. The CDR3 has 16 amino acids. The CDR3 region has the DNA TGTGCCAGCAGTTCCTATAAAATAGACTGCTGCGGGGAGCTGTTTTTT. It yields the protein CASSSYKIDCCGELFF.

V is TRBV27 and J is TRBJ2-7; D is perhaps TRBD1 (8 bases). CDR1 MNHEY and CDR2 SMNVEV come from the germline V gene (reference sequence). With 6 bases removed from V and 6 bases from J, the gap between germline ends came to 15 bases. This CDR3 has 13 amino acids. CDR3 loop: CASRRNRGGEQYF. CDR3 coding DNA: TGTGCCAGCAGGCGTAACAGGGGGGGCGAGCAGTACTTC.

J is TRBJ2-3 and V is TRBV4-1, with D possibly being TRBD2 (6 bases). V lost 1 base to trimming and J lost 1 base, with 18 bases between them. The CDR3 is made up of 18 amino acids. Germline V gives CDR1 MGHRA, CDR2 YSYEKL. The CDR3, as DNA: TGCGCCAGCAGCCAAGTTGTCGGGGCGGGGTTGGGCACAGATACGCAGTATTTT. It translates to CASSQVVGAGLGTDTQYF.

The chain combines TRBV7-9 with TRBJ2-1; 9 positions agree with TRBD2. This CDR3 comprises 18 residues. CDR1 is SEHNR and CDR2 is FQNEAQ in the germline V gene (reference sequence). V lost 4 bases to trimming and J lost 0 bases; unmatched junction nucleotides: 10. In DNA form, the CDR3 reads TGTGCCAGCAGCTCGGGTATAGCGGGGGCCACCTCCTACAATGAGCAGTTCTTC. It specifies CASSSGIAGATSYNEQFF. The full variable domain, its missing parts supplied by reference TRBV7-9 and TRBJ2-1, is DTGVSQNPRHKITKRGQNVTFRCDPISEHNRLYWYRQTLGQGPEFLTYFQNEAQLEKSRLLSDRFSAERPKGSFSTLEIQRTEQGDSAMYLCASSSGIAGATSYNEQFFGPGTRLTVL.

There are a few counts of this clone. This rearrangement joins TRBV6-5 to TRBJ1-1, with D perhaps matching TRBD1 (6 bases). Germline CDR1 and CDR2: MNHEY and SVGAGI. There are 14 residues in the CDR3. V dropped 6 bases and J dropped 3 bases, with 14 bases sitting between them. The CDR3 region is CASRYQGTHTEAFF. The CDR3 DNA reads TGTGCCAGCAGGTATCAGGGGACCCACACTGAAGCTTTCTTT.

This chain connects TRBV18 to TRBJ2-3, with 7 bases fitting TRBD1. This CDR3 spans 15 amino acids. The V gene end was trimmed by 6 bases and the J gene end by 5 bases; junction bases not matched to a gene: 11. Germline assignment: CDR1 KGHSH and CDR2 LQKENI. The CDR3 DNA is TGTGCCAGCTCGGCCAGACAGGGCCGGGAAGATACGCAGTATTTT. Amino acid sequence: CASSARQGREDTQYF.

This rearrangement joins TRBV10-3 to TRBJ2-1; 10 nucleotides align to TRBD2. V lost 11 bases to trimming and J lost 8 bases; unmatched junction nucleotides: 6. Germline values: CDR1 ENHRY, CDR2 SYGVKD. This CDR3 is 12 amino acids long. This CDR3 reads CARAGGGDEQFF. CDR3 coding DNA: TGTGCCCGAGCGGGAGGGGGGGATGAGCAGTTCTTC.

V usage is TRBV10-3 and J usage is TRBJ2-7; D ambiguous. The CDR3 extends over 11 amino acids. Trimming took 0 bases from V and 7 from J, leaving 4 bases between them. Germline assignment: CDR1 ENHRY and CDR2 SYGVKD. The CDR3 DNA sequence: TGTGCCATCAGTGAGTCGAGGGAGCAGTACTTC. This codes for CAISESREQYF.

V usage is TRBV2 and J usage is TRBJ2-3, with 10 bases lining up with TRBD2. The CDR3 length is 14 residues. In germline, CDR1 is SNHLY, CDR2 FYNNEI. The trim removed 6 bases at V and 7 bases at J, leaving 7 bases unmatched. CDR3 region: CASRIAGGENTQYF. CDR3 sequence (DNA): TGTGCCAGCAGGATAGCGGGAGGTGAGAATACGCAGTATTTT. The complete variable domain, with remaining parts taken from reference TRBV2 and TRBJ2-3, reads EPEVTQTPSHQVTQMGQEVILRCVPISNHLYFYWYRQILGQKVEFLVSFYNNEISEKSEIFDDQFSVERPDGSNFTLKIRSTKLEDSAMYFCASRIAGGENTQYFGPGTRLTVL.

This chain links TRBV19 with TRBJ1-1; a possible D gene is TRBD1 (5 bases). This CDR3 has 14 residues. CDR1 LNHDA and CDR2 SQIVND come from the germline V gene (reference sequence). Trimming took 6 bases from V and 0 from J, leaving 11 bases between them. CDR3 sequence (DNA): TGTGCCAGTAGGGTGGGGGGTTTGAACACTGAAGCTTTCTTT. This gives the protein CASRVGGLNTEAFF.

The rearrangement uses TRBV13 and TRBJ2-6; D may be TRBD2 (5 bases). Trimming cost V 1 base and J 2 bases, with 15 bases left between them. Germline V gene data show CDR1 as PRHDT and CDR2 as FYEKMQ (reference sequence). The CDR3 has 18 amino acids. CDR3 bases: TGTGCCAGCAGCTTAGCACGGGAATCGATCCCTGGGGCCAACGTCCTGACTTTC. It encodes CASSLARESIPGANVLTF.

This chain uses TRBV6-5 with TRBJ2-2; D not certain. The V gene lost 6 bases and the J gene lost 3 bases, with 5 bases spanning the gap. Germline V CDR1 and CDR2: MNHEY, SVGAGI. The CDR3 is 12 residues long. The CDR3 protein is CASSPYTGELFF. CDR3 nucleotides: TGTGCCAGCAGCCCCTACACCGGGGAGCTGTTTTTT.

J is TRBJ2-2 and V is TRBV29-1, with 8 bases that match TRBD2. Unmatched junction bases numbered 4, after V lost 4 bases and J lost 0 bases. CDR1 SQVTM and CDR2 ANQGSEA come from the germline V gene. This CDR3 is 15 amino acids long. The CDR3, as DNA: TGCAGCGTTGTTGCAGCGGGGGCGAACACCGGGGAGCTGTTTTTT. Translating it yields CSVVAAGANTGELFF.

V is TRBV7-9 and J is TRBJ2-1, with 8 bases matching TRBD2. Unmatched junction bases numbered 9, after V lost 5 bases and J lost 3 bases. The CDR3 contains 16 residues. Germline V gene lookup returns CDR1 SEHNR and CDR2 FQNEAQ (reference sequence). DNA for the CDR3: TGTGCCAGCAGCGTGGCCGGGACTAGACACTACAATGAGCAGTTCTTC. Encoded protein: CASSVAGTRHYNEQFF.

The chain couples TRBV9 to TRBJ2-7, with D perhaps matching TRBD1 (6 bases). The V end lost 2 bases, the J end lost 0 bases, and 12 bases lay between the germline ends. The CDR3 totals 15 residues. Germline CDR1 SGDLS, CDR2 YYNGEE. In nucleotides, the CDR3 is TGTGCCAGCAGCGTCGGACAGCTAAGCTCCTACGAGCAGTACTTC. Its translation: CASSVGQLSSYEQYF.

The rearrangement links TRBV4-1 to TRBJ2-1; TRBD2 might be the D (6 bases). V gave up 4 bases and J gave up 0 bases, with 13 bases separating them. The CDR3 has 16 residues. Per germline, CDR1 MGHRA and CDR2 YSYEKL. As DNA, the CDR3 is TGCGCCAGCAGCCTATCTACTAGCAACTCCTACAATGAGCAGTTCTTC. This codes for CASSLSTSNSYNEQFF.